The text below deals with one TCR beta chain. The sample belongs to a study of shared clonotypes between healthy human individuals. Study-level background: A donor's plate count was three for CD4 naive and three for CD4 memory; CD8 naive had two and CD8 memory one.

With 5 bases removed from V and 0 bases from J, the gap between germline ends came to 13 bases. Per the germline V gene, CDR1 is SGHRS and CDR2 is YFSETQ. The CDR3 contains 15 residues. Only CD45RO-negative cells positively selected for CCR7 counted as naive CD8 cells, so terminally differentiated effector memory CD45RA+ cells were excluded. The method was immunoSEQ multiplex PCR; TCRdb's version includes in-frame clones alone and lacks a portion of them. The data contain hundreds of thousands of clones, approximately 90% of them singletons. The rearrangement joins TRBV5-1 to TRBJ2-3; D could derive from TRBD1 or TRBD2 (5 bases each). The clonotype comes from a man aged 25-45 years in good health. The sample consisted of naive CD8+ T cells sorted from blood. CDR3 DNA: TGCGCCAGCAGGCTTGGGGACGTCAGCACAGATACGCAGTATTTT. Translating gives CASRLGDVSTDTQYF. Using reference TRBV5-1 and TRBJ2-3 for the parts outside the CDR3, the full variable domain is KAGVTQTPRYLIKTRGQQVTLSCSPISGHRSVSWYQQTPGQGLQFLFEYFSETQRNKGNFPGRFSGRQFSNSRSEMNVSTLELGDSALYLCASRLGDVSTDTQYFGPGTRLTVL.